The 12 T cell receptor beta chains below come from one sample, sequenced in a study of T-cell reconstitution after alpha-beta-depleted transplantation in children. Researchers prepared the TCRbeta library using unique molecular identifiers, the study reports. One entry per CDR3 protein results from TCRdb running MiXCR on the PCR reads. The data hold tens of thousands of distinct CDR3 sequences, with roughly 11% observed a single time. The sample in question was PBMCs from the stem cell graft donor, obtained from the stem cell graft. Every receptor here comes from a human donor who donated a stem cell graft to a child with chronic granulomatous disease.

In its sample, this clonotype was seen many times. The V call is TRBV27, the J call TRBJ1-2; D remains unclear. The germline CDR1 and CDR2 sequences are MNHEY and SMNVEV (reference sequence). V dropped 3 bases and J dropped 5 bases, with 16 bases sitting between them. The CDR3 extends over 15 amino acids. The CDR3 region is CASSLTGLFMYGYTF. The CDR3 nucleotides are TGTGCCAGCAGTTTGACTGGGTTGTTCATGTATGGCTACACCTTC.

This clonotype was observed at least ten times. The chain links TRBV28 to TRBJ2-7; D uncertain. This CDR3 has 13 residues. CDR1 MDHEN and CDR2 SYDVKM come from the germline V gene. The ends were cut back, 6 bases at V and 0 bases at J, with 9 bases in the middle. CDR3 DNA: TGTGCCAGCAGCCGCCCGACCTCCTACGAGCAGTACTTC. Its protein product is CASSRPTSYEQYF.

This clonotype was seen repeatedly, ten times or more. This chain connects TRBV3-1 to TRBJ2-1; no firm D call. The V gene lost 0 bases and the J gene lost 4 bases, with 10 bases spanning the gap. Germline lookup yields CDR1 LGHDT and CDR2 YNNKEL (reference sequence). This CDR3 spans 15 amino acids. CDR3 amino acids: CASSQEFPSYNEQFF. In nucleotides, the CDR3 is TGTGCCAGCAGCCAAGAATTTCCTAGTTACAATGAGCAGTTCTTC.

This clonotype was observed many times. The V call is TRBV10-3, the J call TRBJ1-4; 7 positions match TRBD1. The CDR3 runs to 16 residues. The germline V gene has CDR1 ENHRY and CDR2 SYGVKD. V gave up 3 bases and J gave up 6 bases; unmatched junction bases: 10. This chain's CDR3 is CAISEHRFGTDEKLFF. CDR3 nucleotides: TGTGCCATCAGTGAACATAGGTTCGGGACAGATGAAAAACTGTTTTTT.

This clonotype was seen a few times. The genes are TRBV7-2 and TRBJ2-1; TRBD2 matches 8 bases. CDR3 length: 14 amino acids. Germline V lookup: CDR1 SGHTA, CDR2 FQGNSA. V lost 3 bases and J lost 13; bases outside the gene matches: 11. The CDR3: CASSFFFAGGFQFF. The DNA for the CDR3 is TGTGCCAGCAGCTTTTTCTTCGCGGGAGGTTTTCAGTTCTTC.

This clonotype was observed many times. The genes are TRBV5-1 and TRBJ2-1; 13 positions match TRBD2. Trimming cost V 6 bases and J 3 bases; bases outside gene matches: 9. Germline-derived CDR1 and CDR2 are SGHRS and YFSETQ. CDR3 length: 17 amino acids. The CDR3 region is CASTWTSGRFGYNEQFF. Written as DNA, the CDR3 is TGCGCCAGCACCTGGACTAGCGGGAGATTTGGCTACAATGAGCAGTTCTTC.

Many counts were recorded for this clonotype. The gene calls are TRBV7-2 and TRBJ2-1, with 10 positions matching TRBD2. Unmatched junction bases numbered 6, after V lost 7 bases and J lost 3 bases. This CDR3 is built from 15 residues. Per the germline V gene, CDR1 is SGHTA and CDR2 is FQGNSA. The CDR3 loop is CASTQRGGRYNEQFF. In DNA, the CDR3 is TGTGCCAGCACCCAGCGGGGGGGCCGCTACAATGAGCAGTTCTTC.

This clonotype appeared many times. The chain has TRBV29-1 and TRBJ2-3; D call uncertain. CDR1 SQVTM and CDR2 ANQGSEA come from the germline V gene. CDR3 length: 12 residues. Trimming cost V 7 bases and J 2 bases, with 10 bases left between them. CDR3 loop: CSGLPDTDTQYF. As DNA, the CDR3 is TGCAGCGGACTTCCCGACACAGATACGCAGTATTTT.

This clonotype was counted at least ten times. V is TRBV13 and J is TRBJ2-3, with 11 bases that match TRBD2. CDR3 length: 16 amino acids. Germline V gene lookup returns CDR1 PRHDT and CDR2 FYEKMQ (reference sequence). J was trimmed by 0 bases and V by 5 bases; bases with no gene match: 4. CDR3 in amino acids: CASSERLAGSTDTQYF. CDR3 DNA sequence: TGTGCCAGCAGCGAGCGACTAGCGGGAAGCACAGATACGCAGTATTTT.

This clonotype occurred many times. CDR3 protein: CSASTQERAPETQYF. Written as DNA, the CDR3 is TGCAGTGCTAGTACCCAGGAGCGCGCTCCAGAGACCCAGTACTTC. This chain links TRBV20-1 with TRBJ2-5, with unresolved D. Germline V gene sequence: CDR1 DFQATT, CDR2 SNEGSKA (reference sequence). Trimming took off 3 bases at V and 4 bases at J, with 18 bases between the two ends. This CDR3 region has 15 residues.

This clonotype was observed many times. This sequence joins TRBV20-1 and TRBJ2-7; 7 positions match TRBD2. The CDR3 has 16 residues. Germline CDR1 is DFQATT and CDR2 is SNEGSKA (reference sequence). V shed 3 bases, J shed 0 bases, and the junction held 11 bases outside the gene matches. The CDR3 spells CSASEAGSGVSYEQYF. The CDR3 DNA reads TGCAGTGCTAGTGAAGCGGGGAGCGGGGTCTCCTACGAGCAGTACTTC.

This clonotype was counted ten times or more. The rearrangement joins TRBV5-1 to TRBJ2-3; D is uncertain. There are 12 residues in the CDR3. In germline, CDR1 is SGHRS, CDR2 YFSETQ. Trimming cost V 2 bases and J 5 bases, with 6 bases left between them. The CDR3 reads CASSFPEDTQYF. The CDR3, as DNA: TGCGCCAGCAGCTTCCCCGAAGATACGCAGTATTTT.